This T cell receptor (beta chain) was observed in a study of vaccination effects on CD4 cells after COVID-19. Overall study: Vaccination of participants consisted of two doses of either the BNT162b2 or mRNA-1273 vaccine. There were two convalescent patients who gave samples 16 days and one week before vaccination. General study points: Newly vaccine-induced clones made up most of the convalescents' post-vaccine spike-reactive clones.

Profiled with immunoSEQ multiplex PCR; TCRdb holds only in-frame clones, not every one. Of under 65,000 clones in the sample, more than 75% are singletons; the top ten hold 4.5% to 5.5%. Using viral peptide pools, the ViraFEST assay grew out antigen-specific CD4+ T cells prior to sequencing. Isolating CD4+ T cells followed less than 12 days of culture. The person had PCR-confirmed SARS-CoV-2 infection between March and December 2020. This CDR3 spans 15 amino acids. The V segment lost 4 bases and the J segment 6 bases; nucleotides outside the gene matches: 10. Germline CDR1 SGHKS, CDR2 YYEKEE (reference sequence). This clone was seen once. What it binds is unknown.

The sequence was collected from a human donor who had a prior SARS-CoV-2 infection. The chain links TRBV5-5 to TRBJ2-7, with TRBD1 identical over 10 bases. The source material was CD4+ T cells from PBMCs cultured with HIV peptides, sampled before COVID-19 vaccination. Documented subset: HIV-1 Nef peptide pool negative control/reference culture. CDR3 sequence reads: CASSPGTGEAPEQYF. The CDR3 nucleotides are TGTGCCAGCAGCCCGGGGACAGGGGAGGCTCCCGAGCAGTACTTC.